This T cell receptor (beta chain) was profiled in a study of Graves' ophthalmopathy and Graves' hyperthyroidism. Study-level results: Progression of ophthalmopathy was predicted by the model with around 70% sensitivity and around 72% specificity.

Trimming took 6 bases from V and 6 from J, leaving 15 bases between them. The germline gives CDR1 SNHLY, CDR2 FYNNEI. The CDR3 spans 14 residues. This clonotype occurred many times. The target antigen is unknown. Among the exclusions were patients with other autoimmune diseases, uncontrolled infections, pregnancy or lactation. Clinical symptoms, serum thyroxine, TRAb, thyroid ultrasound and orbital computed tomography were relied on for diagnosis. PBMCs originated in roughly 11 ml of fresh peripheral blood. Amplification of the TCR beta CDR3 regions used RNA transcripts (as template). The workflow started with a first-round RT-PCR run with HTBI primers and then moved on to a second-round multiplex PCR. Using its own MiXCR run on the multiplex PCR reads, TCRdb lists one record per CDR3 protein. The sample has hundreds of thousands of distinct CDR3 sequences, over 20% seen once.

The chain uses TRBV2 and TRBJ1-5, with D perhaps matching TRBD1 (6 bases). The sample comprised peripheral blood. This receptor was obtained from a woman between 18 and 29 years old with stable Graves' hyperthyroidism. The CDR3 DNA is TGTGCCAGCAGCGGGGCAGGGGCTTTTCAGCCCCAGCATTTT. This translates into CASSGAGAFQPQHF.